The 31 T cell receptor beta chains below all came from one sample that was sequenced in a study of patients and donors after allogeneic stem cell transplantation. Using its own MiXCR run on the RT-PCR reads, TCRdb lists one record per CDR3 protein. The sample has approximately 160,000 distinct CDR3 sequences; 30% are singletons. The sequenced sample consisted of blood, either unsorted or a sorted T cell fraction (not recorded which). These receptors came from a human donor who was either an allogeneic HSCT recipient or a stem cell or donor lymphocyte infusion donor (not recorded which). It is not recorded whose cells these are; they may come from a transplant donor.

This clonotype occurred a few times. It is likely a read error, because the conserved phenylalanine at the end of the CDR3 is missing. The DNA is left out, because the CDR3 cannot be placed on it with certainty; the CDR3 is given as TCRdb lists it. The chain uses TRBV12-3 or TRBV12-4 and TRBJ1-3; the table assigns TRBD1, which was not confirmed against the DNA. With termini counted, the CDR3 has 14 amino acids. The CDR3 loop reads CASSFFDRRDPPLL.

V usage is TRBV10-2 and J usage is TRBJ2-7, with D unresolved. V was cut by 1 base and J by 2 bases, with 12 bases left in between. CDR1 is WSHSY, CDR2 SAAADI, per germline. The CDR3 covers 15 residues. The CDR3 sequence: CASSELEFGPYEQYF. CDR3 nucleotide sequence: TGCGCCAGCAGTGAGTTGGAGTTTGGACCCTACGAGCAGTACTTC.

The sample holds a few counts of this clonotype. CDR3 DNA: TGCGCCAGCAGCTTAGGGGCCCAGACTGGGGCCAACGTCCTGACTTTC. As protein: CASSLGAQTGANVLTF. This sequence joins TRBV5-1 and TRBJ2-6, with D possibly matching TRBD1 (5 bases). CDR1 and CDR2 (germline): SGHRS, YFSETQ. The CDR3 is 16 amino acids. Trimming pared 2 bases from V and 2 bases from J, leaving 11 bases between.

This chain links TRBV19 with TRBJ2-3, with TRBD2 matching 7 bases. The length of the CDR3 is 15 residues. The V segment lost 6 bases and the J segment 4 bases; nucleotides outside the gene matches: 10. Germline CDR1 LNHDA, CDR2 SQIVND (reference sequence). In DNA, the CDR3 is TGTGCCAGTAGCCTGGGTCCACTAGCGCCAGATACGCAGTATTTT. Translation: CASSLGPLAPDTQYF.

The chain is built from TRBV20-1 and TRBJ2-7; D uncertain. The V end lost 6 bases, the J end lost 2 bases, and 17 bases lay between the germline ends. In germline, CDR1 is DFQATT, CDR2 SNEGSKA (reference sequence). The CDR3 is 14 residues long. CDR3 sequence: CSAHPPLLPYEQYF. The DNA for the CDR3 is TGCAGTGCCCATCCCCCCTTGTTGCCCTACGAGCAGTACTTC.

This chain uses TRBV12-3 or TRBV12-4 with TRBJ2-7; D may match TRBD1 or TRBD2 (5 bases each). The V end lost 5 bases, the J end lost 7 bases, and 12 bases lay between the germline ends. The CDR3 is 12 residues long. CDR3 sequence reads: CASSLPGPEQYF. The CDR3, as DNA: TGTGCCAGCAGTCTCCCGGGACCGGAGCAGTACTTC.

As DNA, the CDR3 is TGTGCCAGCAGCTTAGCCGCCGGCAATGAGCAGTTCTTC. Residues: CASSLAAGNEQFF. This sequence joins TRBV7-2 and TRBJ2-1; no clear D gene. The CDR3 is 13 amino acids. The germline CDR1 and CDR2 sequences are SGHTA and FQGNSA. Trimming shortened V by 0 bases and J by 6 bases, and 6 bases separated the two germline ends. The full variable domain, its missing parts supplied by reference TRBV7-2 and TRBJ2-1, is GAGVSQSPSNKVTEKGKDVELRCDPISGHTALYWYRQSLGQGLEFLIYFQGNSAPDKSGLPSDRFSAERTGGSVSTLTIQRTQQEDSAVYLCASSLAAGNEQFFGPGTRLTVL.

This rearrangement joins TRBV6-5 to TRBJ2-1; D may be TRBD1 (7 bases). The V end was cut by 7 bases, the J end by 9 bases, with 16 bases between. The CDR3 loop spans 13 amino acids. Germline assignment: CDR1 MNHEY and CDR2 SVGAGI. This CDR3 is CASTSPQGGEQFF. CDR3 nucleotides: TGTGCCAGCACGTCCCCCCAGGGGGGTGAGCAGTTCTTC.

This clonotype was observed a few times. The chain combines TRBV6-4 with TRBJ2-1; either TRBD1 or TRBD2 may fit D (7 bases each). The CDR3 consists of 15 residues. V was clipped by 4 bases and J by 1 base, with 11 bases between them. Germline CDR1 and CDR2: MRHNA and SNTAGT. CDR3 nucleotides: TGTGCCAGCAGTGCGCAGGGGGGGTCCTACAATGAGCAGTTCTTC. Amino acid sequence: CASSAQGGSYNEQFF.

This clonotype was seen a handful of times. The chain combines TRBV7-9 with TRBJ2-7; D is undetermined. The CDR3 is 16 residues long. Germline CDR1 is SEHNR and CDR2 is FQNEAQ (reference sequence). V was trimmed by 0 bases and J by 3 bases, leaving 15 bases between them. This CDR3 reads CASSLARTSAGYEQYF. The CDR3 DNA is TGTGCCAGCAGCTTAGCGCGTACAAGTGCTGGCTACGAGCAGTACTTC.

The V gene is TRBV9, the J gene TRBJ2-5; no definite D call. Trimming left V 0 bases short and J 3 bases short, with 6 bases between. Germline-derived CDR1 and CDR2 are SGDLS and YYNGEE. The CDR3 has 13 amino acids. CDR3 protein: CASSVAPEETQYF. The CDR3 nucleotides read TGTGCCAGCAGCGTAGCTCCGGAAGAGACCCAGTACTTC.

This clonotype was seen more than once but under ten times. The chain combines TRBV5-1 with TRBJ2-2; no definite D call. CDR1 and CDR2 (germline): SGHRS, YFSETQ. This CDR3 region has 13 residues. Between the trimmed V and J ends, which lost 7 bases and 0 bases, there was a span of 7 bases. CDR3 coding DNA: TGCGCCAGCGGCGCGGCGAACACCGGGGAGCTGTTTTTT. Residues: CASGAANTGELFF.

This clonotype was counted a few times. The chain uses TRBV12-3 or TRBV12-4 and TRBJ2-7; D is unclear. V was clipped by 3 bases and J by 5 bases, with 8 bases between them. The CDR3 is 12 amino acids. The CDR3 sequence is CASSLGGHEQYF. CDR3 bases: TGTGCCAGCAGTTTGGGTGGGCACGAGCAGTACTTC.

This clonotype was found a few times. V is TRBV6-5 and J is TRBJ2-1; D perhaps matches TRBD1 (6 bases). The CDR3 extends over 15 amino acids. Germline assignment: CDR1 MNHEY and CDR2 SVGAGI. Trimming stripped 5 bases from V and 2 bases from J, with 13 bases between. The CDR3 loop is CASSLDRPPYNEQFF. CDR3 coding DNA: TGTGCCAGCAGTCTCGACAGGCCACCCTACAATGAGCAGTTCTTC.

The genes are TRBV4-2 and TRBJ2-7; 7 nucleotides agree with TRBD1. CDR3 length equals 14 residues. Germline values: CDR1 LGHNA, CDR2 YNFKEQ. Losses at the gene ends were 6 bases for V and 2 bases for J; bases not matched to a gene: 7. The CDR3 DNA follows: TGTGCCAGCAGTCCCTCGGGACAGCCCTACGAGCAGTACTTC. Its protein product is CASSPSGQPYEQYF.

The J gene is TRBJ2-1, the V gene TRBV4-1; 8 bases align to TRBD2. After removal of 5 bases from V and 1 base from J, the junction contained 10 bases not matched to a gene. This CDR3 region has 17 residues. CDR1 and CDR2 from the germline V gene are MGHRA and YSYEKL. CDR3 protein: CASSKTSARGSYNEQFF. Here the CDR3 DNA reads TGCGCCAGCAGCAAGACTAGCGCCCGAGGGTCCTACAATGAGCAGTTCTTC.

The chain couples TRBV4-2 to TRBJ1-1; D is possibly TRBD1 (5 bases). The CDR3 totals 13 residues. Germline CDR1 LGHNA, CDR2 YNFKEQ. Between the trimmed V and J ends, which lost 0 bases and 5 bases, there was a span of 7 bases. CDR3 DNA: TGTGCCAGCAGCCAAGAACAGGCGACTGAAGCTTTCTTT. This sequence encodes CASSQEQATEAFF.

V gene TRBV5-6 combines with J gene TRBJ2-7; TRBD2 aligns across 8 bases. After removal of 3 bases from V and 3 bases from J, the junction contained 5 bases not matched to a gene. The CDR3 spans 14 residues. The germline gives CDR1 SGHDT, CDR2 YYEEEE. The CDR3 region has the DNA TGTGCCAGCAGCTCCATAGCGGGATTCTACGAGCAGTACTTC. This codes for CASSSIAGFYEQYF.

V usage is TRBV4-3 and J usage is TRBJ2-5; 9 nucleotides match TRBD2. CDR1 LGHNA and CDR2 YSLEER come from the germline V gene. This CDR3 is 15 amino acids long. The trim removed 1 base at V and 5 bases at J, leaving 5 bases unmatched. The CDR3 is CASSQASGIGETQYF. The CDR3 DNA is TGCGCCAGCAGCCAAGCTAGCGGGATCGGCGAGACCCAGTACTTC.

This clonotype has more than one count but fewer than ten. The chain combines TRBV12-3 or TRBV12-4 with TRBJ1-5; D unresolved. Trimming stripped 3 bases from V and 4 bases from J, with 16 bases between. The CDR3 has 16 amino acids. Here the CDR3 reads CASSFWGRLKNQPQHF. As DNA, the CDR3 is TGTGCCAGCAGTTTCTGGGGTAGGCTCAAGAATCAGCCCCAGCATTTT.

This sequence joins TRBV10-3 and TRBJ1-1; possibly TRBD1 for D (6 bases). Germline V lookup: CDR1 ENHRY, CDR2 SYGVKD. The CDR3 length is 12 residues. V was clipped by 7 bases and J by 3 bases, with 9 bases between them. The CDR3, as DNA: TGTGCCATCAAGGGGGGGTACACTGAAGCTTTCTTT. Translating it yields CAIKGGYTEAFF.

In this sample, this clonotype turned up a few times. The rearrangement uses TRBV4-3 and TRBJ2-3; D gene uncertain. CDR1 and CDR2 from the germline V gene are LGHNA and YSLEER. V lost 0 bases and J 5 bases, leaving 6 bases between the germline ends. This CDR3 region has 13 residues. The CDR3 sequence is CASSQEARDTQYF. The CDR3 bases are TGCGCCAGCAGCCAAGAAGCTAGAGATACGCAGTATTTT.

This clonotype showed up just a few times. CDR3 protein: CASSPTGSEGYTF. The CDR3 nucleotides are TGTGCCAGCAGCCCTACAGGGAGCGAGGGCTACACCTTC. This chain uses TRBV7-6 with TRBJ1-2, with D perhaps TRBD1 (6 bases). CDR1 is SGHVS and CDR2 is FNYEAQ in the germline V gene. The CDR3 is made up of 13 amino acids. Trimming shortened V by 5 bases and J by 8 bases, and 15 bases separated the two germline ends.

This clonotype was picked up a small number of times. The chain carries TRBV24-1 and TRBJ2-5; 8 bases line up with TRBD1. There are 15 residues in the CDR3. The V segment lost 3 bases and the J segment 1 base; nucleotides outside the gene matches: 3. Germline CDR1 and CDR2: KGHDR and SFDVKD. The CDR3 DNA reads as TGTGCCACCAGTGATCCTGGACAGGGCCAAGAGACCCAGTACTTC. This translates into CATSDPGQGQETQYF.

The J gene is TRBJ2-7, the V gene TRBV7-9; no reliable D call. This CDR3 is built from 13 residues. V shed 3 bases and J shed 2 bases, with 8 bases lying between them. Germline V gene lookup returns CDR1 SEHNR and CDR2 FQNEAQ (reference sequence). CDR3 DNA: TGTGCCAGCAGCTTTTGGCCCCCCTACGAGCAGTACTTC. Residues: CASSFWPPYEQYF.

The gene calls are TRBV20-1 and TRBJ1-2; no definite D call. The CDR3 spans 17 residues. Trimming took 5 bases from V and 8 from J, leaving 30 bases between them. Germline CDR1 and CDR2: DFQATT and SNEGSKA (reference sequence). The DNA for the CDR3 is TGCAGTGCTCCCCTCCCCGAGGGCAGCCTTAGGTTTCGGGGCTACACCTTC. This encodes CSAPLPEGSLRFRGYTF.

The chain carries TRBV9 and TRBJ1-1; 8 bases are shared with TRBD1. Germline V gives CDR1 SGDLS, CDR2 YYNGEE. There are 15 residues in the CDR3. The V segment lost 3 bases and the J segment 4 bases; nucleotides outside the gene matches: 8. Written as DNA, the CDR3 is TGTGCCAGCAGCGATGGACAGGGATGGATCACTGAAGCTTTCTTT. Translation: CASSDGQGWITEAFF.

The sample holds a few counts of this clonotype. The J gene is TRBJ1-4, the V gene TRBV5-1, with 9 bases lining up with TRBD1. The V gene end was trimmed by 1 base and the J gene end by 3 bases; junction bases not matched to a gene: 4. Germline CDR1 SGHRS, CDR2 YFSETQ. This CDR3 spans 16 amino acids. The CDR3 reads CASSLRQGGSNEKLFF. CDR3 in DNA: TGCGCCAGCAGCTTGCGACAGGGGGGGTCTAATGAAAAACTGTTTTTT.

The gene calls are TRBV6-1 and TRBJ1-2, with no clear D. Per germline, CDR1 MNHNS and CDR2 SASEGT. The CDR3 contains 17 residues. V lost 2 bases and J 6 bases, leaving 22 bases between the germline ends. The DNA of the CDR3 is TGTGCCAGCAGTGAAATGTCCCGGGCTCGCAAGATCAATGGCTACACCTTC. This encodes CASSEMSRARKINGYTF.

The table lists this clonotype with many counts. The V and J genes are TRBV29-1 and TRBJ1-5; TRBD1 matches at 7 bases. This CDR3 contains 14 residues. Germline loops: CDR1 SQVTM, CDR2 ANQGSEA. With V trimmed by 5 bases and J by 3 bases, 7 bases remained unmatched. The CDR3 is CSVTTGPYNQPQHF. CDR3 sequence (DNA): TGCAGCGTTACGACAGGGCCATACAATCAGCCCCAGCATTTT.

This clonotype has just a few counts. The chain is built from TRBV24-1 and TRBJ1-5; no definite D call. Trimming left V 9 bases short and J 0 bases short, with 5 bases between. Germline V gives CDR1 KGHDR, CDR2 SFDVKD. The length of the CDR3 is 12 residues. In DNA, the CDR3 is TGTGCCACCCAGTATAGCAATCAGCCCCAGCATTTT. Translated, it gives CATQYSNQPQHF.